This entry describes one T cell receptor (beta chain). The antigen remains undetermined. This entry is derived from a study of T-cell memory formation after mild COVID-19. For the study at large: Largely, the TCR clusters proved donor specific.

The study's findings and limits: There was no confirmation that second-wave clones peaking on day 37 were SARS-CoV-2 specific.

TCRdb re-analysed the 5' RACE reads in MiXCR, keeping a single row per CDR3 protein. The repertoire consists of almost 250,000 distinct CDR3 sequences, with roughly 15% occurring once and the leading ten covering 2.1%. Sequencing input: PBMCs or a T cell subset sorted from them (not recorded which). The sequence derives from an adult woman who had mild COVID-19 (a few samples of this study predate the infection). Cell type and time point are not known.

CDR3 loop: CSARVPLPNQPQHF. The DNA of the CDR3 is TGCAGTGCTAGAGTGCCACTGCCCAATCAGCCCCAGCATTTT. The J gene is TRBJ1-5, the V gene TRBV20-1; no reliable D call. CDR3 size: 14 residues. Germline V gene lookup returns CDR1 DFQATT and CDR2 SNEGSKA (reference sequence). V gave up 1 base and J gave up 3 bases, with 10 bases separating them.